This T cell receptor beta chain comes out of a study of blood T cells in healthy people across ages (dated by TCRdb to between 2014 and 2017). About the investigation overall: In model experiments, template switching captured roughly one uniquely barcoded TCR beta cDNA molecule for every two T cells. Donors were grouped into four age groups: young (average 16 years), middle-aged (about 40), aged (around 60) and long-lived (just over 80). To track age-related changes in TCR beta repertoire diversity, the study relied on deep sequencing normalized with unique cDNA molecular identifiers. To avoid experimental bias, donors of different ages were spread randomly across the sequencing lanes. Using the same blood draw, the study looked at two additional independent replicas of 1 million unique cDNA reads for two donors, one aged 18 to 30 and the other aged 80 or older.

Donors were a few dozen systemically healthy Caucasian individuals from Russia aged roughly 6 to 100 years. Around 9.8 milliliters of peripheral blood were collected from each donor into EDTA-treated Vacutainer tubes. Ficoll-Paque density-gradient centrifugation was used to isolate PBMCs, with at least 6 million obtained per sample. Total RNA, at least 6 micrograms per sample, was extracted from PBMCs with Trizol reagent. For every donor, an aliquot of PBMCs went through flow cytometry to measure the percentages of naive CD45RAhigh/CD27high T cells. General findings and caveats noted by the study authors: As age increased, observed TCR beta diversity per million T cells dropped in a roughly linear way, and a significant reduction was already evident by age around 41. Estimates of total diversity from one million sequenced T cells were regarded as lower bounds and underestimates. Compared with the aged group, more naive CD4+ T cells, fewer expanded clones and increased TCR diversity were shown by the long-lived group, suggesting age selection. Donor CMV infection status was unknown, potentially confounding age-related changes in expanded clonotypes. Because profiling used bulk unsorted PBMCs, naive and antigen-experienced compartments could not be compared conclusively. A strong correlation was found between observed TCR beta diversity and the percentage of naive T cells measured by flow cytometry.

In regard to this clonotype: Its antigen is unknown. No quality values exist for individual bases; no much larger clone is one base distant.

Library construction relied on 5' RACE. The sequencer listed for this sample is Illumina HiSeq 2500. A second PCR of roughly 7 to 11 cycles was performed with a sample-barcoded 5' primer and a J-beta primer mix. A unique molecular identifier was introduced onto each TCR beta cDNA molecule by a template-switch 5' adaptor carrying 12 random nucleotides. At least 3 million CDR3-containing paired-end reads were obtained from each sample. First-strand cDNA synthesis was performed from all RNA using the Mint cDNA synthesis kit, with priming by a TRBC-specific oligonucleotide. All cDNA was treated with uracil-DNA glycosylase and then went through a first 18-cycle PCR with the universal primers M1SS and BC2_uni_R. The source study handled its data this way. Each sample was normalized by randomly selecting 1 million high-quality reads, each carrying a distinct molecular identifier. Instead of being binned into consensus sequences, reads that shared molecular identifiers were thrown out. CDR3 identification, clonotype clustering and error correction used MiTCR with a Q25 quality threshold and the strictest error-elimination algorithm. A nonparametric unseen species model with Euler transformation was used to estimate lower-bound total TCR beta diversity. TCRdb redid the processing of the public reads, applying fastp at Q25 and MiXCR, and retained in-frame beta chains. Under each unique CDR3 protein, matching rows form one entry showing the most common genes and DNA. Here the V and J calls rest on TCRdb's processing, not on the authors' analysis. This sample is represented by 1.5 million to 2 million distinct CDR3 sequences; 28% of them were singletons. The leading ten clones occupy 7% to 9% of the sample.

Compared with germline, V lacks 6 bases and J lacks 5 bases; bases without a gene match: 11. CDR1 and CDR2 were assigned from the germline V gene as KGHSH and LQKENI. Including cysteine and phenylalanine, the CDR3 has 15 amino acids. Left in the record is the CDR3 DNA by itself, 45 bases read in frame from the first base. This receptor was obtained from a young woman in good health. Sequenced input: blood. The rearrangement combines TRBV18 with TRBJ1-1; TRBD1 fits 8 bases in the junction. CDR3 protein: CASSPGQGGMTEAFF. The DNA reads TGTGCCAGCTCTCCCGGACAGGGTGGAATGACTGAAGCTTTCTTT.